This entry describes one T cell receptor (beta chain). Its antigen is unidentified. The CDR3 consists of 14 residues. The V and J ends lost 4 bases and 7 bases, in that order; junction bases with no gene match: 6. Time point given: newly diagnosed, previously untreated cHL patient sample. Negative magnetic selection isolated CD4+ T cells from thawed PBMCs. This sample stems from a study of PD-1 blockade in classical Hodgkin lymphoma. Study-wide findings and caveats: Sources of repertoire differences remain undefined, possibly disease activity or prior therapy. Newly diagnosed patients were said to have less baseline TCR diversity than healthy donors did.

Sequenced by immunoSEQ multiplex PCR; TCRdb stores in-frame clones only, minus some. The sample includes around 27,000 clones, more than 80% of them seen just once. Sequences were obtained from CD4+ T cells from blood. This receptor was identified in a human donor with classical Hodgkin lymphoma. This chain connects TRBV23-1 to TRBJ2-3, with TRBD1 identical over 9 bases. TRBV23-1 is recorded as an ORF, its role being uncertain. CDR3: CASSPGTGRYTQYF. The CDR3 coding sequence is TGCGCCAGCAGTCCCGGGACAGGGAGATATACGCAGTATTTT.